A single sample gave rise to the 30 T cell receptor beta chains below, sequenced in a study of monozygotic twins with cystic fibrosis. Sequencing used immunoSEQ multiplex PCR; TCRdb keeps in-frame clones, though not all of them. The sample has around 33,000 clones, roughly 84% seen once. The specimen sequenced was blood. The receptors derive from a girl aged 2 to 9 with cystic fibrosis.

The V gene is TRBV7-9, the J gene TRBJ1-3; D ambiguous. CDR1 and CDR2 from the germline V gene are SEHNR and FQNEAQ (reference sequence). CDR3 length equals 18 residues. Trimming cost V 2 bases and J 0 bases, with 17 bases left between them. The chain's CDR3 is CASSLNRSQPSSGNTIYF. CDR3 DNA sequence: TGTGCCAGCAGCTTAAATCGGAGCCAGCCTAGCTCTGGAAACACCATATATTTT.

The chain recombines TRBV30 with TRBJ2-4, with D perhaps TRBD1 or TRBD2 (5 bases each). Trimming stripped 3 bases from V and 0 bases from J, with 18 bases between. CDR3 length: 17 residues. Germline V gene data show CDR1 as GTSNPN and CDR2 as SVGIG (reference sequence). CDR3 nucleotide sequence: TGTGCCTGGAGAGGAAGGGACCGTTCGCTAGCCAAAAACATTCAGTACTTC. Translation: CAWRGRDRSLAKNIQYF. The variable domain in full, with the rest retrieved from reference TRBV30 and TRBJ2-4, is SQTIHQWPATLVQPVGSPLSLECTVEGTSNPNLYWYRQAAGRGLQLLFYSVGIGQISSEVPQNLSASRPQDRQFILSSKKLLLSDSGFYLCAWRGRDRSLAKNIQYFGAGTRLSVL.

This chain connects TRBV5-1 to TRBJ2-5; D is undetermined. The V and J ends lost 5 bases and 5 bases respectively, with 13 bases between them. CDR1 is SGHRS, CDR2 YFSETQ, per germline. This CDR3 is built from 13 residues. In nucleotides, the CDR3 is TGCGCCAGCAGTTTTGCTCCCGGGGAGACCCAGTACTTC. Translation: CASSFAPGETQYF.

This chain joins TRBV9 and TRBJ2-7, with D perhaps matching TRBD1 or TRBD2 (5 bases each). The CDR3 is 15 amino acids. Germline CDR1 is SGDLS and CDR2 is YYNGEE. V lost 4 bases and J lost 5, with 19 bases in between. CDR3 sequence: CASSLRGRERDEQYF. DNA for the CDR3: TGTGCCAGCAGCCTTAGGGGCCGGGAACGGGACGAGCAGTACTTC.

The V call is TRBV6-5, the J call TRBJ2-4; D unresolved. Germline V gives CDR1 MNHEY, CDR2 SVGAGI. The CDR3 spans 13 residues. The ends were cut back, 7 bases at V and 0 bases at J, with 7 bases in the middle. Here the CDR3 reads CASIDLAKNIQYF. The CDR3 DNA sequence: TGTGCCAGCATCGATCTAGCCAAAAACATTCAGTACTTC.

The rearrangement joins TRBV6-1 to TRBJ1-5, with 8 positions matching TRBD1. V gave up 3 bases and J gave up 2 bases; unmatched junction bases: 6. Germline CDR1 is MNHNS and CDR2 is SASEGT. The CDR3 runs 16 residues. The CDR3 protein is CASSEASRGRNQPQHF. The CDR3 DNA is TGTGCCAGCAGTGAGGCCTCCAGGGGGCGCAATCAGCCCCAGCATTTT.

V usage is TRBV14 and J usage is TRBJ2-1; weak D call: TRBD1 (5 bases). This CDR3 region has 15 residues. Trimming removed 2 bases at V and 6 bases at J, with 14 bases between. Germline CDR1 is SGHDN and CDR2 is FVKESK. CDR3 amino acids: CASSQRTRDLNEQFF. DNA for the CDR3: TGTGCCAGCAGCCAAAGGACACGAGATCTCAATGAGCAGTTCTTC. The whole variable domain, filled in from reference TRBV14 and TRBJ2-1, reads EAGVTQFPSHSVIEKGQTVTLRCDPISGHDNLYWYRRVMGKEIKFLLHFVKESKQDESGMPNNRFLAERTGGTYSTLKVQPAELEDSGVYFCASSQRTRDLNEQFFGPGTRLTVL.

The chain recombines TRBV30 with TRBJ1-1; a possible D gene is TRBD1 (6 bases). The CDR3 is made up of 13 amino acids. The ends were cut back, 3 bases at V and 5 bases at J, with 13 bases in the middle. CDR1 and CDR2 from the germline V gene are GTSNPN and SVGIG (reference sequence). This CDR3 is CAWRSGAGTEAFF. The DNA for the CDR3 is TGTGCCTGGAGATCAGGGGCAGGGACTGAAGCTTTCTTT. Looking up the rest from reference TRBV30 and TRBJ1-1 gives the full variable domain: SQTIHQWPATLVQPVGSPLSLECTVEGTSNPNLYWYRQAAGRGLQLLFYSVGIGQISSEVPQNLSASRPQDRQFILSSKKLLLSDSGFYLCAWRSGAGTEAFFGQGTRLTVV.

This sequence joins TRBV28 and TRBJ2-7; D gene unclear. The CDR3 is 12 amino acids. V shed 5 bases and J shed 7 bases, with 12 bases lying between them. Germline V gene sequence: CDR1 MDHEN, CDR2 SYDVKM. CDR3 residues: CASSQGLREQYF. The CDR3, as DNA: TGTGCCAGCAGTCAAGGGTTACGAGAGCAGTACTTC.

The chain combines TRBV15 with TRBJ2-7, with 10 bases fitting TRBD1. The CDR3 runs 16 residues. Germline CDR1 is LNHNV and CDR2 is YYDKDF (reference sequence). J was trimmed by 1 base and V by 1 base; bases with no gene match: 4. The CDR3 region has the DNA TGTGCCACCAGCAGAGGCCGGACAGGGGGGTCCTACGAGCAGTACTTC. Protein product: CATSRGRTGGSYEQYF.

The J gene is TRBJ2-1, the V gene TRBV5-1, with 14 positions matching TRBD2. Per germline, CDR1 SGHRS and CDR2 YFSETQ. Trimming cost V 2 bases and J 3 bases; bases outside gene matches: 4. The CDR3 contains 17 residues. CDR3 sequence reads: CASSFTGLAGVYNEQFF. CDR3 nucleotide sequence: TGCGCCAGCAGCTTCACGGGACTAGCGGGGGTCTACAATGAGCAGTTCTTC. The full variable domain, in which reference TRBV5-1 and TRBJ2-1 provide the parts outside the CDR3, is KAGVTQTPRYLIKTRGQQVTLSCSPISGHRSVSWYQQTPGQGLQFLFEYFSETQRNKGNFPGRFSGRQFSNSRSEMNVSTLELGDSALYLCASSFTGLAGVYNEQFFGPGTRLTVL.

The rearrangement joins TRBV7-9 to TRBJ2-7; TRBD1 matches 11 bases. J gave up 6 bases and V 3 bases, and 1 base lay outside the gene matches. Germline-derived CDR1 and CDR2 are SEHNR and FQNEAQ (reference sequence). The CDR3 runs 13 residues. In nucleotides, the CDR3 is TGTGCCAGCAGCTTCGGGACAGGGGGCGAGCAGTACTTC. Translated: CASSFGTGGEQYF.

The chain joins TRBV25-1 to TRBJ1-1; weak D call: TRBD1 (6 bases). The length of the CDR3 is 16 residues. The germline V gene encodes CDR1 MGHDK and CDR2 SYGVNS. Trimming removed 3 bases from V and 5 bases from J, with 19 bases in between. The chain's CDR3 is CASSEPGGGLNTEAFF. CDR3 DNA sequence: TGTGCCAGCAGTGAGCCGGGTGGGGGGCTAAATACTGAAGCTTTCTTT. The full variable domain, with the rest looked up from reference TRBV25-1 and TRBJ1-1, is EADIYQTPRYLVIGTGKKITLECSQTMGHDKMYWYQQDPGMELHLIHYSYGVNSTEKGDLSSESTVSRIRTEHFPLTLESARPSHTSQYLCASSEPGGGLNTEAFFGQGTRLTVV.

This clone was seen just once. The chain is built from TRBV7-6 and TRBJ1-6; D is possibly TRBD1 (5 bases). The CDR3 contains 15 residues. V shed 1 base and J shed 4 bases, with 8 bases lying between them. The germline gives CDR1 SGHVS, CDR2 FNYEAQ. CDR3 amino acids: CASSLGGGYNSPLHF. As DNA, the CDR3 is TGTGCCAGCAGCTTAGGGGGCGGGTATAATTCACCCCTCCACTTT.

This sequence joins TRBV6-6 and TRBJ1-2; 7 bases align to TRBD1. The V and J ends lost 5 bases and 4 bases, in that order; junction bases with no gene match: 1. There are 12 residues in the CDR3. Per germline, CDR1 MNHNY and CDR2 SVGAGI (reference sequence). CDR3 in DNA: TGTGCCAGCAGTGGGGACAGCTATGGCTACACCTTC. Amino acid sequence: CASSGDSYGYTF.

V is TRBV5-1 and J is TRBJ1-4, with D tentatively TRBD1 (6 bases). The CDR3 extends over 14 amino acids. Per germline, CDR1 SGHRS and CDR2 YFSETQ. V was clipped by 5 bases and J by 0 bases, with 8 bases between them. In DNA form, the CDR3 reads TGCGCCAGCAGAAGGACAGCAACTAATGAAAAACTGTTTTTT. Protein: CASRRTATNEKLFF.

This clone was detected only a few times. As DNA, the CDR3 is TGTGCCAGCAGCTTGGCTGGTGGTGAGAACACTGAAGCTTTCTTT. Encoded protein: CASSLAGGENTEAFF. The chain is built from TRBV5-4 and TRBJ1-1; no reliable D call. CDR1 and CDR2 (germline): SGHNT, YYREEE (reference sequence). The CDR3 has 15 amino acids. V gave up 0 bases and J gave up 1 base, with 10 bases separating them.

As DNA, the CDR3 is TGCAGCGTTGCGTTGGGGGCATCTGGAAACACCATATATTTT. This gives the protein CSVALGASGNTIYF. The chain links TRBV29-1 to TRBJ1-3, with D possibly being TRBD1 (6 bases). Between the trimmed V and J ends, which lost 4 bases and 1 base, there was a span of 11 bases. CDR1 SQVTM and CDR2 ANQGSEA come from the germline V gene. CDR3 length: 14 residues.

The rearrangement joins TRBV6-1 to TRBJ1-6; TRBD1 aligns across 8 bases. The CDR3 sequence is 13 residues long. CDR1 is MNHNS, CDR2 SASEGT, per germline. Germline trimming cut 8 bases from V and 9 bases from J; bases unmatched to any gene: 6. For the CDR3, the DNA is TGTGCCAGCCGGGACAGGAGCGCTTCACCCCTCCACTTT. Amino acid sequence: CASRDRSASPLHF.

This clone was observed a single time. The chain links TRBV9 to TRBJ1-2; 8 bases map to TRBD1. The CDR3 has 15 amino acids. Looked up from germline, CDR1 is SGDLS and CDR2 is YYNGEE. Losses at the gene ends were 0 bases for V and 6 bases for J; bases not matched to a gene: 7. The CDR3 protein is CASSVAGGAGNGYTF. CDR3 bases: TGTGCCAGCAGCGTAGCAGGGGGCGCAGGAAATGGCTACACCTTC. The entire variable domain, with the rest obtained from reference TRBV9 and TRBJ1-2, is as follows: DSGVTQTPKHLITATGQRVTLRCSPRSGDLSVYWYQQSLDQGLQFLIQYYNGEERAKGNILERFSAQQFPDLHSELNLSSLELGDSALYFCASSVAGGAGNGYTFGSGTRLTVV.

The V and J genes are TRBV30 and TRBJ2-2, with 10 bases that match TRBD2. The CDR3 runs 14 residues. The junction had 4 bases not matched to a gene; V was cut back by 3 bases and J by 6 bases. The germline V gene has CDR1 GTSNPN and CDR2 SVGIG (reference sequence). CDR3 protein: CAWRASGGPGELFF. The CDR3 coding sequence is TGTGCCTGGAGGGCTAGCGGGGGTCCCGGGGAGCTGTTTTTT.

In DNA, the CDR3 is TGTGCCAGCAGTCCGCCGTCCACAGGAGGGGGGGCAGGTCAGCCCCAGCATTTT. It specifies CASSPPSTGGGAGQPQHF. The chain combines TRBV2 with TRBJ1-5, with TRBD1 as a possible D gene (6 bases). The V gene lost 5 bases and the J gene lost 6 bases, with 26 bases spanning the gap. CDR1 and CDR2 from the germline V gene are SNHLY and FYNNEI. This CDR3 has 18 amino acids.

The chain combines TRBV7-2 with TRBJ2-4; 8 bases match TRBD1. The CDR3 sequence is 15 residues long. The germline V gene encodes CDR1 SGHTA and CDR2 FQGNSA. The junction had 13 bases not matched to a gene; V was cut back by 4 bases and J by 11 bases. The CDR3 DNA follows: TGTGCCAGCAGCTCCACCCGAACGGGACAGGCGGTTCAGTACTTC. Amino acid sequence: CASSSTRTGQAVQYF.

This sequence joins TRBV5-1 and TRBJ2-5; perhaps D is TRBD1 or TRBD2 (6 bases each). The CDR3 contains 15 residues. Deletions cut 4 bases from V and 5 bases from J, with 18 bases between. CDR1 and CDR2 from the germline V gene are SGHRS and YFSETQ. In DNA, the CDR3 is TGCGCCAGCAGCGGCCCACTCGGAGGGGGGGAGACCCAGTACTTC. It codes for CASSGPLGGGETQYF.

The chain combines TRBV14 with TRBJ2-1; 7 bases map to TRBD1. This CDR3 region has 13 residues. The germline V gene has CDR1 SGHDN and CDR2 FVKESK. V lost 9 bases, J lost 4 bases, and 6 bases stayed unmatched. In DNA, the CDR3 is TGTGCCAGTGGACAGGACTCATACAATGAGCAGTTCTTC. Protein product: CASGQDSYNEQFF.

This clone was recorded a few times. The V and J genes are TRBV10-1 and TRBJ1-6; no firm D call. V lost 0 bases and J lost 2, with 8 bases in between. The CDR3 loop spans 16 amino acids. The germline CDR1 and CDR2 sequences are WNHNN and SYGVQD (reference sequence). The CDR3 reads CASSESGWAYNSPLHF. The CDR3 region has the DNA TGCGCCAGCAGTGAGTCGGGTTGGGCCTATAATTCACCCCTCCACTTT.

CDR3 in amino acids: CASSLEGGPGELFF. For the CDR3, the DNA is TGCGCCAGCAGCTTGGAGGGGGGCCCCGGGGAGCTGTTTTTT. V usage is TRBV5-1 and J usage is TRBJ2-2, with D perhaps given as TRBD1 or TRBD2 (6 bases each). The CDR3 runs 14 residues. The germline V gene encodes CDR1 SGHRS and CDR2 YFSETQ. V dropped 0 bases and J dropped 6 bases, with 9 bases sitting between them. Full variable domain (remainder filled in from reference TRBV5-1 and TRBJ2-2): KAGVTQTPRYLIKTRGQQVTLSCSPISGHRSVSWYQQTPGQGLQFLFEYFSETQRNKGNFPGRFSGRQFSNSRSEMNVSTLELGDSALYLCASSLEGGPGELFFGEGSRLTVL.

V and J are TRBV19 and TRBJ1-1; TRBD1 might be the D (5 bases). The germline V gene encodes CDR1 LNHDA and CDR2 SQIVND (reference sequence). The CDR3 covers 14 residues. V gave up 6 bases and J gave up 3 bases, with 14 bases separating them. The CDR3 region is CASRARDWDTEAFF. CDR3 DNA: TGTGCCAGTAGGGCGAGGGACTGGGACACTGAAGCTTTCTTT.

This sequence joins TRBV6-5 and TRBJ1-1; D gene unclear. Per germline, CDR1 MNHEY and CDR2 SVGAGI. With 4 bases removed from V and 4 bases from J, the gap between germline ends came to 4 bases. The CDR3 has 11 residues. CDR3 protein: CASSLGTEAFF. DNA of the CDR3: TGTGCCAGCAGTTTGGGCACTGAAGCTTTCTTT.

This clone appeared once. The chain uses TRBV10-3 and TRBJ1-5; TRBD1 aligns across 7 bases. This CDR3 is 13 amino acids long. The ends lost 9 bases at V and 4 bases at J; junction bases unmatched: 6. Germline CDR1 ENHRY, CDR2 SYGVKD. The CDR3 region is CAITGTANQPQHF. CDR3 in DNA: TGTGCCATTACCGGGACAGCTAATCAGCCCCAGCATTTT.